This T cell receptor beta chain was sequenced for a study of Graves' ophthalmopathy and Graves' hyperthyroidism. CDR3 length: 17 amino acids. The V gene's germline CDR1 is KGHDR and CDR2 SFDVKD. Amplification targeted the TCR beta CDR3 regions, with RNA transcripts as the source material. The library came from an HTBI-primed first-round RT-PCR and a second-round multiplex PCR. TCRdb re-called the multiplex PCR reads with MiXCR, one entry per CDR3 protein. The repertoire includes 45,000 to 60,000 distinct CDR3 sequences, less than 65% of them detected once, and 4.5% to 5% sits in the top ten. About this clonotype itself: One junction end does not reproduce the germline sequence, and a read error may be involved.

The clonotype originates from an adult woman with Graves' ophthalmopathy. Sequenced sample: peripheral blood. This chain connects TRBV24-1 to TRBJ2-1; no definite D call. CDR3 sequence reads: CATSDRVVVFAYNEQIF. DNA for the CDR3: TGTGCCACCAGTGATCGGGTAGTGGTGTTCGCCTACAATGAGCAGATCTTC.